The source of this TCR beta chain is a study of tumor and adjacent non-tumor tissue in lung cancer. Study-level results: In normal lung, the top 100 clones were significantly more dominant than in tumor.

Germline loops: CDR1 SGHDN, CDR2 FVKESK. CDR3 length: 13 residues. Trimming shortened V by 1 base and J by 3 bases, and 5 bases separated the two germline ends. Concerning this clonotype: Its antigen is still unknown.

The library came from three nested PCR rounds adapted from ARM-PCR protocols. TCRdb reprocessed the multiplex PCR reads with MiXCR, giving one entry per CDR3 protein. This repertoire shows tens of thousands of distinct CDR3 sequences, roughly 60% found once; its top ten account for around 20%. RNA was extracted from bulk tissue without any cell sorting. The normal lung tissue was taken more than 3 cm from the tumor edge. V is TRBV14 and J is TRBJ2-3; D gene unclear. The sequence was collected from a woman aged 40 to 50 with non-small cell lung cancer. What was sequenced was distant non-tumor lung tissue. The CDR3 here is CASSQGFTDTQYF. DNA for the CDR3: TGTGCCAGCAGCCAAGGATTTACAGATACGCAGTATTTT.